These T cell receptor beta chains were read from a single sample in a study of blood T cell repertoires in COVID-19. The method was immunoSEQ multiplex PCR; TCRdb's version includes in-frame clones alone and lacks a portion of them. The data show 150,000 to 200,000 clones, with 81% seen just once and about an eighth held by the top ten. The sequenced sample consisted of peripheral blood. Every receptor here comes from a woman aged 80 or over with COVID-19, enrolled during active disease. Both conserved end residues are part of each CDR3. A D gene is named only where the DNA matches it firmly.

v_gene,j_gene,d_gene,CDR3aa
TRBV7-9,TRBJ2-2,.,CASRLEGRGWTGELFF
TRBV3-1/TRBV3-2,TRBJ2-1,TRBD2,CASSQAGGPIFEQFF
TRBV19,TRBJ1-1,.,CASSTKYTEAFF
TRBV2,TRBJ1-6,.,CASIQGQNNSPLHF
TRBV28,TRBJ1-1,.,CASSLFGRASGTEAFF
TRBV5-6,TRBJ1-2,.,CASTRYSDNYGYTF
TRBV2,TRBJ2-3,.,CALSSPFGGLGTDTQYF
TRBV4-1,TRBJ1-6,TRBD1,CATSRQGLGNNSPLHF
TRBV18,TRBJ2-7,TRBD2,CASSPLAGDGEQYF
TRBV4-2,TRBJ2-1,TRBD2,CASTKGLAVTNEQFF
TRBV6-5,TRBJ2-7,.,CASSYGPSYEQYF
TRBV5-1,TRBJ2-2,TRBD2,CASSSLSGTVGGELFF
TRBV3-1/TRBV3-2,TRBJ2-2,TRBD2,CASRTGGTGELFF
TRBV28,TRBJ2-7,TRBD1,CASSLGQGAYEQYF
TRBV18,TRBJ1-3,.,CASSLSRDSGNTIYF
TRBV29-1,TRBJ1-4,.,CSAKGLHEKLFF
TRBV7-2,TRBJ1-2,.,CASSPQSEDGYTF
TRBV19,TRBJ1-5,TRBD1,CASSIETGGGGNQPQHF
TRBV5-1,TRBJ1-4,TRBD1,CASSGQGAVGEKLFF
TRBV2,TRBJ2-1,.,CASSRRNEQFF
TRBV29-1,TRBJ2-1,TRBD2,CSVGGRALNEQFF
TRBV19,TRBJ1-1,TRBD1,CASSTYQGAEAFF
TRBV3-1/TRBV3-2,TRBJ1-2,.,CASSQDSGRSYGYTF
TRBV29-1,TRBJ1-1,.,CSVAPSGGGTEAFF
TRBV27,TRBJ2-1,TRBD1,CASSSKTGESTPPSHEQFF
TRBV6-5,TRBJ2-1,.,CASSYSPENEQFF
TRBV27,TRBJ2-2,TRBD1,CASSRKSINRGALYTGELFF
TRBV28,TRBJ1-1,.,CASSFRRRDTEAFF
TRBV30,TRBJ1-4,.,CACRRQDDNEKLFF
TRBV7-7,TRBJ2-5,TRBD2,CASSVSGGAFVETQYF
TRBV7-2,TRBJ1-2,.,CAIRTGIPFGGYTF
TRBV10-3,TRBJ1-2,.,CAIRRDKVYGYTF
TRBV5-4,TRBJ1-2,.,CASSLGGDTFYGYTF
TRBV27,TRBJ2-7,.,CASRYTGHPSYEQYF
TRBV6-1,TRBJ2-7,.,CASSELPPTTSSYEQYF
TRBV6-2/TRBV6-3,TRBJ2-3,.,CASSYMTRDTQYF
TRBV2,TRBJ2-5,TRBD2,CASSAGLGGETQYF
TRBV5-4,TRBJ2-2,TRBD2,CASSGLGTSGSPGTGELFF
TRBV15,TRBJ1-5,.,CATSNPGGGPQHF
TRBV6-4,TRBJ1-1,.,CASSEQETTEAFF
TRBV24-1,TRBJ1-2,.,CATSVGGFNYGYTF
TRBV7-9,TRBJ1-2,.,CASSLSGEGYTF
TRBV5-5,TRBJ1-1,TRBD1,CASSLGGTVNTEAFF